A single sample gave rise to the 13 T cell receptor beta chains below, sequenced in a study of blood T cell repertoires in COVID-19. Profiled with immunoSEQ multiplex PCR; TCRdb holds only in-frame clones, not every one. The sample consists of over 110,000 clones, 65% to 80% of them appearing once. The specimen was peripheral blood. These receptors were taken from a man in his fifties or sixties with acute or convalescent COVID-19.

The chain uses TRBV19 and TRBJ1-5; 12 bases align to TRBD1. After removal of 4 bases from V and 5 bases from J, the junction contained 15 bases not matched to a gene. This CDR3 is 19 amino acids long. Germline CDR1 reads LNHDA; CDR2 reads SQIVND (reference sequence). This CDR3 reads CASSTGPGQGAMLDQPQHF. The CDR3 coding sequence is TGTGCCAGTAGTACTGGGCCGGGACAGGGGGCAATGTTGGATCAGCCCCAGCATTTT.

CDR3 loop: CASRGQDRQSYEQYF. The DNA for the CDR3 is TGTGCCAGCAGGGGGCAGGACAGGCAGTCCTACGAGCAGTACTTC. The V and J genes are TRBV7-2 and TRBJ2-7, with 7 bases fitting TRBD1. V gave up 6 bases and J gave up 1 base; unmatched junction bases: 9. The CDR3 is 15 amino acids. Germline assignment: CDR1 SGHTA and CDR2 FQGNSA.

The chain combines TRBV4-2 with TRBJ1-2; D possibly corresponds to TRBD1 (6 bases). The CDR3 is made up of 16 amino acids. Germline lookup yields CDR1 LGHNA and CDR2 YNFKEQ. Trimming took 4 bases from V and 4 from J, leaving 19 bases between them. In nucleotides, the CDR3 is TGTGCCAGCAGCCCTCGGGCAGGGGACATGACCTATGGCTACACCTTC. Residues: CASSPRAGDMTYGYTF.

This sequence joins TRBV3-1 (or the pseudogene TRBV3-2) and TRBJ2-5; 8 positions match TRBD1. Losses at the gene ends were 3 bases for V and 5 bases for J; bases not matched to a gene: 8. CDR1 is LGHDT, CDR2 YNNKEL, per germline (reference sequence). CDR3 size: 15 residues. The CDR3 sequence is CASSQQGASGETQYF. In DNA form, the CDR3 reads TGTGCCAGCAGCCAGCAGGGGGCGTCGGGGGAGACCCAGTACTTC.

Remarks on this clone: In the same sample, other DNA sequences code for this CDR3. This chain connects TRBV7-9 to TRBJ1-2; TRBD1 matches 7 bases. The germline CDR1 and CDR2 sequences are SEHNR and FQNEAQ (reference sequence). The CDR3 has 13 residues. Unmatched junction bases numbered 2, after V lost 5 bases and J lost 2 bases. The CDR3 spells CASSRDSNYGYTF. The CDR3 region has the DNA TGTGCCAGCAGCCGGGACAGCAACTATGGCTACACCTTC.

The chain uses TRBV5-1 and TRBJ1-4; D might be TRBD1 (5 bases). CDR1 is SGHRS and CDR2 is YFSETQ in the germline V gene. This CDR3 has 15 residues. V lost 1 base and J 7 bases, leaving 14 bases between the germline ends. This chain's CDR3 is CASSLSGGYSEKLFF. CDR3 nucleotides: TGCGCCAGCAGCTTGTCGGGGGGTTATAGTGAAAAACTGTTTTTT.

This clone was seen once. The chain employs TRBV28 and TRBJ2-7; the match to TRBD2 covers 7 bases. With 8 bases clipped from V and 7 bases from J, the junction kept 17 bases outside the gene matches. CDR1 and CDR2 from the germline V gene are MDHEN and SYDVKM. The length of the CDR3 is 15 residues. The CDR3 sequence: CASATPGRGEGEQYF. In DNA, the CDR3 is TGTGCCAGCGCCACGCCAGGACGTGGGGAGGGAGAGCAGTACTTC.

The rearrangement links TRBV7-2 to TRBJ2-6, with TRBD2 matching 14 bases. The CDR3 runs 18 residues. J lost 3 bases, V lost 5 bases, and 6 bases had no gene match. The V gene's germline CDR1 is SGHTA and CDR2 FQGNSA. The DNA for the CDR3 is TGTGCCAGCAGCCCGGGACTAGCGGGAGTTATTGGGGCCAACGTCCTGACTTTC. Translating gives CASSPGLAGVIGANVLTF.

The chain links TRBV5-3 to TRBJ1-1; D unresolved. TRBV5-3 has ORF status, its function being uncertain. This CDR3 comprises 14 residues. Trimming stripped 1 base from V and 2 bases from J, with 9 bases between. The CDR3 bases are TGTGCCAGAAGCTTGCTCCAACTAAACACTGAAGCTTTCTTT. As protein: CARSLLQLNTEAFF.

The genes are TRBV11-2 and TRBJ2-7; 10 bases match TRBD1. The CDR3 totals 17 residues. V was clipped by 1 base and J by 7 bases; unmatched bases: 13. CDR1 is SGHAT, CDR2 FQNNGV, per germline. CDR3: CASSLGAGLWGQGEQYF. The CDR3 bases are TGTGCCAGCAGCTTAGGAGCAGGGCTATGGGGACAGGGGGAGCAGTACTTC. The complete variable domain, with remaining parts taken from reference TRBV11-2 and TRBJ2-7, reads EAGVAQSPRYKIIEKRQSVAFWCNPISGHATLYWYQQILGQGPKLLIQFQNNGVVDDSQLPKDRFSAERLKGVDSTLKIQPAKLEDSAVYLCASSLGAGLWGQGEQYFGPGTRLTVT.

V and J are TRBV9 and TRBJ1-1, with D perhaps TRBD1 (5 bases). This CDR3 has 14 amino acids. Trimming took 3 bases from V and 0 from J, leaving 9 bases between them. The germline V gene has CDR1 SGDLS and CDR2 YYNGEE. Written as DNA, the CDR3 is TGTGCCAGCAGCGGGCGGGGCATGAACACTGAAGCTTTCTTT. This gives the protein CASSGRGMNTEAFF.

This chain uses TRBV7-2 with TRBJ2-2; perhaps TRBD1 as D (5 bases). Germline V gene data show CDR1 as SGHTA and CDR2 as FQGNSA. Trimming cost V 0 bases and J 4 bases, with 6 bases left between them. The CDR3 totals 14 residues. CDR3 in DNA: TGTGCCAGCAGCTTAGCGGGGCTCACCGGGGAGCTGTTTTTT. It codes for CASSLAGLTGELFF.

The chain has TRBV19 and TRBJ2-5; 8 bases are a match to TRBD2. Germline V gives CDR1 LNHDA, CDR2 SQIVND (reference sequence). V trimming: 1 base; J trimming: 4 bases; junction bases outside the gene matches: 8. The CDR3 consists of 16 residues. In nucleotides, the CDR3 is TGTGCCAGTAGTATAGCTAGCGGGCTTCCGCGAGAGACCCAGTACTTC. Translated: CASSIASGLPRETQYF.